The clone carrying this T cell receptor beta chain was seen more than once but under ten times. Its specificity is unknown. CDR1 and CDR2 (germline): MNHEY, SMNVEV (reference sequence). The CDR3 covers 11 residues. V was clipped by 5 bases and J by 7 bases, with 9 bases between them. The data belong to a study of CD8 T cells in ankylosing spondylitis. It was by quantitative 5'-RACE with molecular barcodes that TCR beta libraries were made. TCRdb passed the 5' RACE reads through MiXCR, listing each CDR3 protein once. The table includes about 200,000 distinct CDR3 sequences, around 7.9% detected once. Study observations and caveats: Disease-linked clones were reportedly significantly enriched in matched ankylosing spondylitis synovial fluid. Reports of some motif variants in reactive arthritis synovial fluid and blood predate this one. Clones that were linked to disease were CD8+ and were relatively rare in peripheral blood. Within ankylosing spondylitis blood, a TCR beta motif made up of several highly homologous variants appeared to be characteristic.

The TCR was taken from a male donor with ankylosing spondylitis. Sequenced: blood, either unsorted or a sorted T cell fraction (not recorded which). J is TRBJ2-7 and V is TRBV27, with D possibly matching TRBD2 (5 bases). DNA for the CDR3: TGTGCCAGCAGTCACGGGGTAGAGCAGTACTTC. It codes for CASSHGVEQYF.